Reported below is one T cell receptor beta chain. This sequence may be a read error, since a much larger clone differs from it by one base. This entry is derived from a study of T cells after yellow fever vaccination. TCRdb itself ran the 5' RACE reads through MiXCR, one entry per CDR3 protein. The data show 60,000 to 95,000 distinct CDR3 sequences, around 7.7% seen once. V lost 6 bases and J lost 4; bases outside the gene matches: 6. Germline CDR1 and CDR2: LGHDT and YNNKEL (reference sequence). This CDR3 contains 16 residues. The sequence came from a man between 18 and 35 years old who received the YFV17D yellow fever vaccine. Sequenced here: CD8+ T cells sorted from PBMCs, sampled 9 to 10 days after the first yellow fever vaccination. The chain has TRBV3-1 and TRBJ2-5; the match to TRBD2 covers 15 bases. CDR3 nucleotide sequence: TGTGCCAGCAGGCAGTCGGGACTAGCGGGGGGAGAGACCCAGTACTTC. It encodes CASRQSGLAGGETQYF.